Below, 8 T cell receptor beta chains from the same sample are listed, as sequenced in a study of blood T cell repertoires in COVID-19. Using immunoSEQ multiplex PCR, the repertoire was profiled, and TCRdb retains in-frame clones only, with some absent. Among about 45,000 clones listed, over 75% were seen once. The sequenced sample was peripheral blood. The receptors stem from a human donor in a cohort sampled during active COVID-19.

This chain links TRBV7-9 with TRBJ1-4, with D maybe TRBD1 (5 bases). The CDR3 extends over 16 amino acids. Germline values: CDR1 SEHNR, CDR2 FQNEAQ (reference sequence). Trimming cost V 5 bases and J 0 bases, with 13 bases left between them. CDR3 sequence: CASSPLTASTNEKLFF. The CDR3 coding sequence is TGTGCCAGCAGCCCCCTGACAGCTTCAACTAATGAAAAACTGTTTTTT.

This clone showed up just a few times. This chain links TRBV9 with TRBJ1-2; D is possibly TRBD1 (5 bases). CDR3 length equals 12 residues. Trimming cost V 0 bases and J 9 bases, with 9 bases left between them. Germline V CDR1 and CDR2: SGDLS, YYNGEE. CDR3 DNA sequence: TGTGCCAGCAGCGTAGCCCAGGGCAGCTACACCTTC. This encodes CASSVAQGSYTF.

V gene TRBV5-8 combines with J gene TRBJ2-7; TRBD2 aligns across 7 bases. The CDR3 spans 15 residues. The junction had 12 bases not matched to a gene; V was cut back by 4 bases and J by 5 bases. Germline V gene lookup returns CDR1 SGHTS and CDR2 YDEGEE. The CDR3, as DNA: TGTGCCAGCAGCCGCCGGGGAGGGGTCGGGAACGAGCAGTACTTC. Translation gives CASSRRGGVGNEQYF.

CDR3 in amino acids: CASSFNRGAGGETQYF. The CDR3 nucleotides are TGTGCCAGCAGCTTTAACAGGGGAGCGGGGGGGGAGACCCAGTACTTC. The rearrangement links TRBV5-4 to TRBJ2-5; 10 nucleotides match TRBD2. CDR1 and CDR2 (germline): SGHNT, YYREEE (reference sequence). The J segment lost 5 bases and the V segment lost 2 bases, leaving 9 bases of the junction unmatched. The length of the CDR3 is 16 residues.

V usage is TRBV9 and J usage is TRBJ2-2; possibly TRBD2 for D (6 bases). This CDR3 contains 15 residues. Germline lookup yields CDR1 SGDLS and CDR2 YYNGEE. V lost 0 bases and J 4 bases, leaving 10 bases between the germline ends. CDR3 protein: CASSVAGRGTGELFF. The CDR3 coding sequence is TGTGCCAGCAGCGTAGCGGGGCGGGGCACCGGGGAGCTGTTTTTT. The full variable domain, with the rest looked up from reference TRBV9 and TRBJ2-2, is DSGVTQTPKHLITATGQRVTLRCSPRSGDLSVYWYQQSLDQGLQFLIQYYNGEERAKGNILERFSAQQFPDLHSELNLSSLELGDSALYFCASSVAGRGTGELFFGEGSRLTVL.

Concerning this clone: The sample holds other DNA sequences that translate to the same CDR3. The chain employs TRBV18 and TRBJ2-3, with D perhaps TRBD1 (5 bases). Germline loops: CDR1 KGHSH, CDR2 LQKENI. The ends were cut back, 2 bases at V and 1 base at J, with 7 bases in the middle. CDR3 length: 14 residues. The CDR3 nucleotides are TGTGCCAGCTCACCATCAGGGCGCACAGATACGCAGTATTTT. It translates to CASSPSGRTDTQYF.

The chain is built from TRBV29-1 and TRBJ2-1; weak D call: TRBD2 (6 bases). CDR3 length: 13 residues. Germline V gene sequence: CDR1 SQVTM, CDR2 ANQGSEA. Trimming stripped 3 bases from V and 9 bases from J, with 15 bases between. CDR3 amino acids: CSVDVGRGGEQFF. The CDR3 DNA reads TGCAGCGTTGATGTGGGACGGGGAGGTGAGCAGTTCTTC.

The V call is TRBV5-1, the J call TRBJ2-3; TRBD1 aligns across 10 bases. This CDR3 spans 14 amino acids. Germline V gene lookup returns CDR1 SGHRS and CDR2 YFSETQ. Trimming at V came to 3 bases and at J to 4 bases, leaving 2 bases not matched to a gene. The CDR3 loop is CASSSGQGADTQYF. CDR3 coding DNA: TGCGCCAGCAGCTCCGGACAGGGGGCAGATACGCAGTATTTT.